This entry concerns a single T cell receptor (beta chain). What it binds is unknown. Trimming at V came to 8 bases and at J to 0 bases, leaving 5 bases not matched to a gene. The germline CDR1 and CDR2 sequences are MDHEN and SYDVKM. The CDR3 runs 14 residues. This specimen belongs to a study of blood T cells in healthy people across ages. Sample-barcoded 5' priming and a J-beta primer mix drove a second PCR of 7 to 11 cycles. MiXCR, applied by TCRdb to the 5' RACE reads, yields one record per CDR3 protein. The table has 730,000 or so distinct CDR3 sequences, roughly 47% seen once; the top ten hold 20% to 25%. Study-level points and caveats: Strong correlation was found linking TCR beta diversity to naive T cell percentage.

The rearrangement uses TRBV28 and TRBJ1-2, with TRBD1 matching over 8 bases. Input material: blood. This clonotype originated in a woman in her sixties in good health. CDR3 in amino acids: CASVPGQANYGYTF. CDR3 nucleotides: TGTGCCAGCGTACCGGGACAGGCTAACTATGGCTACACCTTC.